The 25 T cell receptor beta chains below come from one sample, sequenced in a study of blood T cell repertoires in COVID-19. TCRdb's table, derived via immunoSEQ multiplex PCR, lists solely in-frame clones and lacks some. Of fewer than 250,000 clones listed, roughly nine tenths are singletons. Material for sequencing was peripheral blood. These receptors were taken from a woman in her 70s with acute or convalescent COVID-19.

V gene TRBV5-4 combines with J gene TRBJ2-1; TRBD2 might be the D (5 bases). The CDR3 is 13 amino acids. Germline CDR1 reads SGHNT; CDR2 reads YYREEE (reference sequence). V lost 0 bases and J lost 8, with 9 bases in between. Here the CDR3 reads CASSLVSGDEQFF. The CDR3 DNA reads TGTGCCAGCAGCTTGGTATCCGGGGATGAGCAGTTCTTC.

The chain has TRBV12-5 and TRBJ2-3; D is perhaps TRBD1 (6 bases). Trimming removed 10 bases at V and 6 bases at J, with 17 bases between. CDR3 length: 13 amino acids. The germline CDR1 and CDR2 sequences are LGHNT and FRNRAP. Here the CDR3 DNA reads TGTGCTACGGCGGTACTACAGGGTGATACGCAGTATTTT. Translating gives CATAVLQGDTQYF.

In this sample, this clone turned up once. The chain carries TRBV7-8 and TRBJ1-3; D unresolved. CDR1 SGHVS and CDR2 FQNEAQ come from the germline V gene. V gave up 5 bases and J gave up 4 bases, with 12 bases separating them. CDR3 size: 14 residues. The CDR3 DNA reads TGTGCCAGCAGCCCCACGAGACTGGGAAACACCATATATTTT. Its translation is CASSPTRLGNTIYF. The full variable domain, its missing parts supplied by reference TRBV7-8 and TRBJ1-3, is GAGVSQSPRYKVAKRGQDVALRCDPISGHVSLFWYQQALGQGPEFLTYFQNEAQLDKSGLPSDRFFAERPEGSVSTLKIQRTQQEDSAVYLCASSPTRLGNTIYFGEGSWLTVV.

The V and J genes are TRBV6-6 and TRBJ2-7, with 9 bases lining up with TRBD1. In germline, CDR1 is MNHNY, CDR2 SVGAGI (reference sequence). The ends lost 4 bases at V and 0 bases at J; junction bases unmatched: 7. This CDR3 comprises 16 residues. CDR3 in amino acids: CASSFTGTGSSYEQYF. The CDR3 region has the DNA TGTGCCAGCAGTTTCACCGGGACAGGGAGCTCCTACGAGCAGTACTTC.

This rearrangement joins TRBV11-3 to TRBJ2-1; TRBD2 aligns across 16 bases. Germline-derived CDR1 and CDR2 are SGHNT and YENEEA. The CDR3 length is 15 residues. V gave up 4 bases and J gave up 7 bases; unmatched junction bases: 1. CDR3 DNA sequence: TGTGCCAGCAGCTCGGGACTAGCGGGAGGGAATGAGCAGTTCTTC. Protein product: CASSSGLAGGNEQFF.

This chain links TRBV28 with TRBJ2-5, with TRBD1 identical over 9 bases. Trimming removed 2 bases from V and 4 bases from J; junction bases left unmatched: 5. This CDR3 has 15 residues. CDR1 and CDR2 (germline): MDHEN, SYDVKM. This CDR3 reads CASSLMGTGRETQYF. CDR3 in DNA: TGTGCCAGCAGTTTAATGGGGACAGGGAGAGAGACCCAGTACTTC.

CDR3 protein: CASSRDRGLSGNTIYF. The CDR3 DNA follows: TGTGCCAGCTCAAGAGACAGGGGGCTTTCTGGAAACACCATATATTTT. This chain uses TRBV18 with TRBJ1-3; 10 nucleotides line up with TRBD1. CDR3 size: 16 residues. The germline V gene has CDR1 KGHSH and CDR2 LQKENI. With V trimmed by 5 bases and J by 1 base, 5 bases remained unmatched.

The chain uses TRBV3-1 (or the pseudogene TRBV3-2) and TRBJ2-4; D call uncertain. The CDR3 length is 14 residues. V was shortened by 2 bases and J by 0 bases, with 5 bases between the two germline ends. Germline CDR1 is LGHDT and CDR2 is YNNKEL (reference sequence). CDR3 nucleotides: TGTGCCAGCAGCCAACGGTTAGCCAAAAACATTCAGTACTTC. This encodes CASSQRLAKNIQYF.

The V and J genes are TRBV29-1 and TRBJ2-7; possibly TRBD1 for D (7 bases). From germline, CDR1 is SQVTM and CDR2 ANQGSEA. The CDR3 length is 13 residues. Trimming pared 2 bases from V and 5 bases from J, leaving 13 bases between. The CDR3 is CSVEPGGKHEQYF. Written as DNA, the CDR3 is TGCAGCGTTGAACCAGGGGGGAAGCACGAGCAGTACTTC.

The CDR3 loop reads CASSLGVSGSYEQYF. The CDR3 DNA follows: TGTGCCAGCAGCTTAGGTGTTAGCGGCTCCTACGAGCAGTACTTC. V usage is TRBV11-3 and J usage is TRBJ2-7, with D possibly TRBD2 on 6 matching bases. The CDR3 runs to 15 residues. Germline V gene lookup returns CDR1 SGHNT and CDR2 YENEEA. Trimming shortened V by 1 base and J by 0 bases, and 10 bases separated the two germline ends.

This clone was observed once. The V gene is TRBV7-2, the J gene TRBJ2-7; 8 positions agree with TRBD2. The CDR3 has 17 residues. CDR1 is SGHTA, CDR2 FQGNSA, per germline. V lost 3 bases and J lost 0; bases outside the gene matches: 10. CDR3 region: CASSFLGGGISSYEQYF. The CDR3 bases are TGTGCCAGCAGCTTCCTCGGGGGGGGAATTAGCTCCTACGAGCAGTACTTC.

In nucleotides, the CDR3 is TGTGCCAGTAGTATACAGGGCACAGATACGCAGTATTTT. Translating it yields CASSIQGTDTQYF. The chain uses TRBV19 and TRBJ2-3; D is unclear. The length of the CDR3 is 13 residues. The germline V gene has CDR1 LNHDA and CDR2 SQIVND (reference sequence). Between the trimmed V and J ends, which lost 2 bases and 1 base, there was a span of 4 bases.

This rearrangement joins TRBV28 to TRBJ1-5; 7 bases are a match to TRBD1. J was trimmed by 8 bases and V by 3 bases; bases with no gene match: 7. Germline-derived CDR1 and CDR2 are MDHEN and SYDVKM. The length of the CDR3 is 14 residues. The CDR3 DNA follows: TGTGCCAGCAGTTTGGGCGGGACAGTGAAGCCCCAGCATTTT. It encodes CASSLGGTVKPQHF.

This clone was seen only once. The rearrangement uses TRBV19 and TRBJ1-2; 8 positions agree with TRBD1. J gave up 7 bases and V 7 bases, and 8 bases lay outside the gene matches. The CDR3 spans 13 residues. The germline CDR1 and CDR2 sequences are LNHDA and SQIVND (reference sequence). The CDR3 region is CASTLRTGSGYTF. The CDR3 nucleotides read TGTGCCAGTACCCTCAGGACAGGGTCTGGCTACACCTTC.

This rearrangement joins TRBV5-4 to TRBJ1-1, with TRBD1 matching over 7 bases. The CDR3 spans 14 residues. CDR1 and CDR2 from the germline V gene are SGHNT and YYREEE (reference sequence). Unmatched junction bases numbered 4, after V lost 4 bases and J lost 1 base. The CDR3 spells CASSPGTENTEAFF. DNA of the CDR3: TGTGCCAGCAGCCCCGGGACAGAGAACACTGAAGCTTTCTTT.

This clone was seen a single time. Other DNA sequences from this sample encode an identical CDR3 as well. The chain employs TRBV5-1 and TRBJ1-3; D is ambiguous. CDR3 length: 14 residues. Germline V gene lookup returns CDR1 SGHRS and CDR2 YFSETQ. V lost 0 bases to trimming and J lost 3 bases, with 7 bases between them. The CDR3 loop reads CASSLAGLGNTIYF. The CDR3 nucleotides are TGCGCCAGCAGCTTGGCCGGTCTTGGAAACACCATATATTTT.

This chain's CDR3 is CASSFGGRSNQPQHF. The DNA for the CDR3 is TGTGCCAGCAGCTTCGGGGGGAGGAGCAATCAGCCCCAGCATTTT. The chain recombines TRBV27 with TRBJ1-5, with a weak D call TRBD1 (5 bases). Trimming removed 6 bases from V and 1 base from J, with 13 bases in between. Germline V gene sequence: CDR1 MNHEY, CDR2 SMNVEV (reference sequence). The CDR3 is 15 residues long.

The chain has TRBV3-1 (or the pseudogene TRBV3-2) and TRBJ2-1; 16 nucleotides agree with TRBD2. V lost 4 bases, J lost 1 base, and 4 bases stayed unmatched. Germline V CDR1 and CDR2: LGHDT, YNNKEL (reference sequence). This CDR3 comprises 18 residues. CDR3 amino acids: CASSLGLAGGSSYNEQFF. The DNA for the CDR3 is TGTGCCAGCAGCCTGGGACTAGCGGGAGGGAGTTCCTACAATGAGCAGTTCTTC.

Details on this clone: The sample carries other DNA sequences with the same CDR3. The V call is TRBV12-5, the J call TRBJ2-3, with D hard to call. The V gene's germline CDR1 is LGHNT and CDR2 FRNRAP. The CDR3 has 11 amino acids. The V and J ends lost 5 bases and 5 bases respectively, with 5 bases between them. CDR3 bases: TGTGCTAGTGGTCCCCTAGATACGCAGTATTTT. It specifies CASGPLDTQYF.

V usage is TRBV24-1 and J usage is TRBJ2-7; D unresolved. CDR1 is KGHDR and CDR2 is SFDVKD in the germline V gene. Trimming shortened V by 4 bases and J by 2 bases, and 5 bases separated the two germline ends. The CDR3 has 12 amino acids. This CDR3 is CATSDTAYEQYF. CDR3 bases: TGTGCCACCAGTGACACAGCCTACGAGCAGTACTTC.

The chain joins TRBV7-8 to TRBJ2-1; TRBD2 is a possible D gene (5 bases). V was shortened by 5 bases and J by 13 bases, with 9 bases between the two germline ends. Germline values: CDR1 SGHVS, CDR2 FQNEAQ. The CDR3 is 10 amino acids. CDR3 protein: CASSPGYQFF. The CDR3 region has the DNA TGTGCCAGCAGCCCGGGATACCAGTTCTTC.

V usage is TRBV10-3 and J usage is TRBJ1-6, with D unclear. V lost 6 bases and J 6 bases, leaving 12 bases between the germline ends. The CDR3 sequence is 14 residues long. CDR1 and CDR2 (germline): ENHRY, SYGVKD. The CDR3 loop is CAISLTGSNSPLHF. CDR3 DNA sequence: TGTGCCATCAGCCTGACGGGATCTAATTCACCCCTCCACTTT.

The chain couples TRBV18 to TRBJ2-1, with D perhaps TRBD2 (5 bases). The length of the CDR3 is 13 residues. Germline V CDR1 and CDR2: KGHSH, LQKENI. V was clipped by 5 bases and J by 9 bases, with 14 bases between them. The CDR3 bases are TGTGCCAGCTCATTAAACGGGGAAGGTGAGCAGTTCTTC. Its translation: CASSLNGEGEQFF.

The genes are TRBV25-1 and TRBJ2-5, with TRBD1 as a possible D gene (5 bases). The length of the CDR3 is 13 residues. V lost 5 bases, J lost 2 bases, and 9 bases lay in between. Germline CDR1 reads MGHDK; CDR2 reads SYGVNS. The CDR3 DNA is TGTGCCAGCAGTTCAAGGGGACAAGAGACCCAGTACTTC. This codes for CASSSRGQETQYF. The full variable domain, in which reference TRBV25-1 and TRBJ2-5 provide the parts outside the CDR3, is EADIYQTPRYLVIGTGKKITLECSQTMGHDKMYWYQQDPGMELHLIHYSYGVNSTEKGDLSSESTVSRIRTEHFPLTLESARPSHTSQYLCASSSRGQETQYFGPGTRLLVL.

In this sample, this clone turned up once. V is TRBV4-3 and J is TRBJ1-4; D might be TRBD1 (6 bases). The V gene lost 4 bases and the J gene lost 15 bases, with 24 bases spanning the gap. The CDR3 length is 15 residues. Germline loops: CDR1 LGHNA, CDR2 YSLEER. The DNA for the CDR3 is TGCGCCAGCAGCCTGAGTTTTCTAGAGGGGGAAGAGGTGTTTTTT. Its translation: CASSLSFLEGEEVFF.